Listed below are T cell receptor beta chains from one sample, sequenced in a study of blood T cell repertoires in COVID-19. Profiling relied on immunoSEQ multiplex PCR, and the TCRdb table lists in-frame clones only, not all of them. The top ten clones hold around 2% of a sample with 90,000 to 120,000 clones, roughly 81% of them seen once. Sequenced material: peripheral blood. The receptors stem from a human donor in a cohort sampled during active COVID-19. CDR3s include the opening cysteine and the closing phenylalanine or tryptophan. D genes are given only for firm matches. Size values are once, few and many counts, or a class for expanded clones, and some rows have none.

-	TRBV2	-	TRBJ1-6	TGTGCCAGCGGCGCTGGACAGAGACAAAGCTCCTATAATTCACCCCTCCACTTT	CASGAGQRQSSYNSPLHF
-	TRBV7-8	TRBD2	TRBJ2-7	TGTGCCAGCAGCCCCCGGACTAGCGGAACCTACGAGCAGTACTTC	CASSPRTSGTYEQYF
-	TRBV3-1/TRBV3-2	TRBD1	TRBJ1-4	TGTGCCAGCAGCCAAGGGGACAGGGGCGCTAATGAAAAACTGTTTTTT	CASSQGDRGANEKLFF
-	TRBV4-2	-	TRBJ2-3	TGTGCCAGCAGCCTTTCCAGGGGAGCAGATACGCAGTATTTT	CASSLSRGADTQYF
-	TRBV24-1	-	TRBJ1-5	TGTGCCACCAGTGGAGGATATAGCAATCAGCCCCAGCATTTT	CATSGGYSNQPQHF
-	TRBV4-1	TRBD1	TRBJ1-4	TGCGCCAGCAGCCAAGAAACCGGGACAGGGACAGGCCGGAGGTTTTTT	CASSQETGTGTGRRFF
-	TRBV7-8	TRBD1	TRBJ1-4	TGTGCCAGCAGCTTACTGCCAGGGGGCAATGAAAAACTGTTTTTT	CASSLLPGGNEKLFF
once	TRBV29-1	-	TRBJ2-3	TGCAGCGTTGGACAGCCCACAGATACGCAGTATTTT	CSVGQPTDTQYF
-	TRBV24-1	-	TRBJ2-5	TGTGCCACCAGTGAGCCGCTAGCCGATAGGCAAGAGACCCAGTACTTC	CATSEPLADRQETQYF
medium-sized	TRBV7-8	TRBD2	TRBJ2-1	TGTGCCAGCAGCTACTCCGGGACTAGCAATGAGCAGTTCTTC	CASSYSGTSNEQFF
-	TRBV5-1	TRBD1	TRBJ2-5	TGCGCCAGCAGCTTGGGACAGGGTGAAGAGACCCAGTACTTC	CASSLGQGEETQYF
-	TRBV6-5	-	TRBJ2-5	TGTGCCAGCATTGTGCCGGGCGGGGAGACCCAGTACTTC	CASIVPGGETQYF
few	TRBV5-1	TRBD1	TRBJ2-2	TGCGCCAGCAGACGTGAAGACAGGGAGACCGGGGAGCTGTTTTTT	CASRREDRETGELFF
-	TRBV10-3	-	TRBJ2-3	TGTGCCATCAGTGAGCAAGGGTCGGGGGTTACAGATACGCAGTATTTT	CAISEQGSGVTDTQYF
-	TRBV19	-	TRBJ1-4	TGTGCCAGTAGGGGTCTGGTTAGAGGGATCGCCGAAAAACTGTTTTTT	CASRGLVRGIAEKLFF
-	TRBV9	-	TRBJ1-1	TGTACCAGCAGCGTAGGTGAGAGGAACACTGAAGCTTTCTTT	CTSSVGERNTEAFF
-	TRBV18	TRBD1	TRBJ1-2	TGTGCCAGCTCACCACCGGGACAGGGCTATGGCTACACCTTC	CASSPPGQGYGYTF
-	TRBV18	TRBD1	TRBJ1-3	TGTGCCAGCTCACCGACAGGGGACTCTGGAAACACCATATATTTT	CASSPTGDSGNTIYF
-	TRBV28	TRBD2	TRBJ2-1	TGTGCCAGCGGCGGGAGAACCTACAATGAGCAGTTCTTC	CASGGRTYNEQFF
-	TRBV18	-	TRBJ1-3	TGTGCCAGCTCACCACCGGGGGCGCAGATCTCTGGAAACACCATATATTTT	CASSPPGAQISGNTIYF
-	TRBV2	TRBD1	TRBJ2-3	TGTGCCAGCCATTGGACAGGGCACAGCACAGATACGCAGTATTTT	CASHWTGHSTDTQYF
-	TRBV28	TRBD2	TRBJ2-7	TGTGCCAGCAGTTTTGCGGGAGGGCCCAGGGAGCAGTACTTC	CASSFAGGPREQYF
once	TRBV6-5	-	TRBJ1-2	TGTGCCAGCAGAGACTGGCCCTATGGCTACACCTTC	CASRDWPYGYTF
-	TRBV5-1	-	TRBJ2-7	TGCGCCAGCAGCCCCCTGGGCGTCGGAGGCGTGAGAGACAACGAGCAGTACTTC	CASSPLGVGGVRDNEQYF
-	TRBV10-1	TRBD2	TRBJ2-3	TGCGCCAGCAGTTCCCAGACTAGCGGGGGACTCACAGATACGCAGTATTTT	CASSSQTSGGLTDTQYF
few	TRBV19	-	TRBJ2-7	TGTGCCAGTCACGGGAAGACGCAATACGAGCAGTACTTC	CASHGKTQYEQYF
-	TRBV5-4	-	TRBJ2-3	TGTGCCAGCAGCTTGGGAGGCCAGGGGCCCGTTAGCACAGATACGCAGTATTTT	CASSLGGQGPVSTDTQYF
-	TRBV24-1	TRBD2	TRBJ2-3	TGTGCCACCAGTGATGGGAGGGGCCCGGCAGATACGCAGTATTTT	CATSDGRGPADTQYF
-	TRBV4-1	TRBD2	TRBJ2-7	TGCGCCAGCAGCCGAGTAGACCTTAGCGGGAGGAAGTACGAGCAGTACTTC	CASSRVDLSGRKYEQYF
-	TRBV27	-	TRBJ2-5	TGTGCCAGCAGTTTAGATAGTGAAGCGGCTGGAGAGACCCAGTACTTC	CASSLDSEAAGETQYF
once	TRBV25-1	TRBD1	TRBJ2-7	TGTGCCAGCAGCCCTCGTTTGGGGACAGGGGTATACGAGCAGTACTTC	CASSPRLGTGVYEQYF
-	TRBV5-1	TRBD2	TRBJ2-7	TGCGCCAGCAGCTTGGACACGGGGGGAACGGAGCAGTACTTC	CASSLDTGGTEQYF
-	TRBV20-1	TRBD2	TRBJ2-7	TGCAGTGCTAGTCTGACTAGCGGGAGTGAGCAGTACTTC	CSASLTSGSEQYF
-	TRBV15	-	TRBJ2-1	TGTGCCACCAGCAGAGTCCCACAGGGCTCCTACAATGAGCAGTTCTTC	CATSRVPQGSYNEQFF
-	TRBV4-2	-	TRBJ1-3	TGTGCCAGCAGCCAAGAGACGGGACTTATCTCTGGAAACACCATATATTTT	CASSQETGLISGNTIYF
-	TRBV28	-	TRBJ2-3	TGTGCCAGCAGTTTACCGGGCACAGATACGCAGTATTTT	CASSLPGTDTQYF
-	TRBV28	TRBD1	TRBJ1-2	TGTGCCAGCAGTTCGTCCGTGGCAGGGGGGGGCTACACCTTC	CASSSSVAGGGYTF
-	TRBV14	TRBD1	TRBJ1-2	TGTGCCAGCAGCCAGCTGACAGGGTATGATGGCTACACCTTC	CASSQLTGYDGYTF
-	TRBV6-5	-	TRBJ1-1	TGTGCCAGCAGTTACCCGGGGGGGGGTAGTACTGAAGCTTTCTTT	CASSYPGGGSTEAFF
-	TRBV27	TRBD1	TRBJ2-7	TGTGCCAGCTGGACAGGGGCCTCGTCCTACGAGCAGTACTTC	CASWTGASSYEQYF
once	TRBV7-8	-	TRBJ1-6	TGTGCCAGCAGCCTAAAATCGGCCCTCCACTTT	CASSLKSALHF
few	TRBV5-1	-	TRBJ1-1	TGCGCCAGCAGCTTCCTCAGGACAGCTGAAGCTTTCTTT	CASSFLRTAEAFF
-	TRBV7-2	-	TRBJ1-6	TGTGCCAGCAGCTTAGGGACACCCGATAATTCACCCCTCCACTTT	CASSLGTPDNSPLHF
-	TRBV2	-	TRBJ2-7	TGTGCCAGCGGCGGAAACTCCTACGAGCAGTACTTC	CASGGNSYEQYF
-	TRBV7-8	-	TRBJ2-3	TGTGCCAGCAGCTTAGCGGTCCCCCAGGGTTCAGATACGCAGTATTTT	CASSLAVPQGSDTQYF
-	TRBV28	-	TRBJ1-2	TGTGCCAGCAGTTCCGGGGGGACTAACTATGGCTACACCTTC	CASSSGGTNYGYTF